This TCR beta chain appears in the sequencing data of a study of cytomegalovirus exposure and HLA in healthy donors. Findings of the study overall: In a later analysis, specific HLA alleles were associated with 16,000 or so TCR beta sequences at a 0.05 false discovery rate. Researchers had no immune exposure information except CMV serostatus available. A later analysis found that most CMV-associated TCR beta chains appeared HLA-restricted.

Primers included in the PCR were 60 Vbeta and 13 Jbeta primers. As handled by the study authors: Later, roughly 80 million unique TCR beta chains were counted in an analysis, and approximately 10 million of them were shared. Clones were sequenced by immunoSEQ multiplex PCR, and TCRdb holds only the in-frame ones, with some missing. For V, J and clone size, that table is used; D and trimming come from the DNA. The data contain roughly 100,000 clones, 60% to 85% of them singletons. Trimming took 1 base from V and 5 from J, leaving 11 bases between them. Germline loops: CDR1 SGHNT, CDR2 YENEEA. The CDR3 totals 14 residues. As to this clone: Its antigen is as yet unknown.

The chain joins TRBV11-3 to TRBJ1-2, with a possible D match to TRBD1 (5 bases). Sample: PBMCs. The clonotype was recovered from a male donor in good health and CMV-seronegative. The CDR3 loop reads CASSLVRAGYGYTF. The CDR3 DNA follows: TGTGCCAGCAGCTTAGTCCGGGCAGGGTATGGCTACACCTTC.